This TCR beta chain is drawn from a study of T cells after yellow fever vaccination. Study observations and caveats: Within FACS-sorted repertoires, abundant clonotypes contaminating from the bulk population could be present. At approximately 95% for CD4 and around 91% for CD8, most primary-vaccination clones showed up again after the booster.

This clonotype was counted ten times or more. Its antigen is unidentified. TCR cDNA was made by 5'RACE template switching, adding a universal primer site and UMIs. TCRdb re-called the 5' RACE reads through MiXCR, storing one row per CDR3 protein. The sample records around 65,000 distinct CDR3 sequences, around 5% being singletons. Germline lookup yields CDR1 SGHTA and CDR2 FQGTGA. The CDR3 loop spans 12 amino acids. Trimming removed 5 bases at V and 8 bases at J, with 11 bases between. The V and J genes are TRBV7-3 and TRBJ2-3; weak D call: TRBD2 (5 bases). The source material was CD4+ T cells sorted from PBMCs, sampled less than 18 days after the first yellow fever vaccination. This clonotype was sampled from a man aged 18 to 35 who received the YFV17D yellow fever vaccine. CDR3 DNA sequence: TGTGCCAGCAGCCTGGAGGCGGGTACGCAGTATTTT. Its translation: CASSLEAGTQYF.